This section outlines one T cell receptor beta chain sequence together with its context. An amount of RNA that ranged from roughly 0.45 to 1 ug was reverse transcribed with random hexamers. The CDR3 of TCR beta was amplified by immunoSEQ multiplex PCR across 54 Vbeta and 13 Jbeta. MiXCR, run by TCRdb on the immunoSEQ multiplex PCR reads, gives a single entry per CDR3 protein. The repertoire holds 200,000 or so distinct CDR3 sequences, with around nine tenths as singletons. The germline V gene encodes CDR1 SGHAT and CDR2 FQNNGV. The CDR3 is 11 residues long. Trimming cost V 1 base and J 9 bases, with 4 bases left between them. The data originate from a study of CD8 T cells in Susac syndrome.

The source material was CD8+ T cells from PBMCs. The chain recombines TRBV11-2 with TRBJ2-1, with D unresolved. The sequence was obtained from a human donor with multiple sclerosis. CDR3 amino acids: CASSLVAEQFF. DNA of the CDR3: TGTGCCAGCAGCTTAGTGGCTGAGCAGTTCTTC.